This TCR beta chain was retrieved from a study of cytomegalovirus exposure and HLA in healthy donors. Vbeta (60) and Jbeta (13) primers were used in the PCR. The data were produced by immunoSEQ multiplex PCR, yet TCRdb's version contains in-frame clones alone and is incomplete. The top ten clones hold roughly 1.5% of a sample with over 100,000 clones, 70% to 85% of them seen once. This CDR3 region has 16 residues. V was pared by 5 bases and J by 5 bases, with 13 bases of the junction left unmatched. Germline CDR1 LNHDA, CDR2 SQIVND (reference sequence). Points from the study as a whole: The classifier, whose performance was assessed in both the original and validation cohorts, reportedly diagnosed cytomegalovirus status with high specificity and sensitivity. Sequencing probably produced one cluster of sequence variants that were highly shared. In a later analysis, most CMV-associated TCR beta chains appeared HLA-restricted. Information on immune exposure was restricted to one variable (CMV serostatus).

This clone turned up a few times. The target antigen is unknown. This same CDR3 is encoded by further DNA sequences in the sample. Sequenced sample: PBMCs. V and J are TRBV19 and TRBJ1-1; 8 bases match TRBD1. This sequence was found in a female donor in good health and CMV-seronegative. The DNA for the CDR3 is TGTGCCAGTAGTTCACCGGACAGGGTAGGTACGACTGAAGCTTTCTTT. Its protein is CASSSPDRVGTTEAFF.